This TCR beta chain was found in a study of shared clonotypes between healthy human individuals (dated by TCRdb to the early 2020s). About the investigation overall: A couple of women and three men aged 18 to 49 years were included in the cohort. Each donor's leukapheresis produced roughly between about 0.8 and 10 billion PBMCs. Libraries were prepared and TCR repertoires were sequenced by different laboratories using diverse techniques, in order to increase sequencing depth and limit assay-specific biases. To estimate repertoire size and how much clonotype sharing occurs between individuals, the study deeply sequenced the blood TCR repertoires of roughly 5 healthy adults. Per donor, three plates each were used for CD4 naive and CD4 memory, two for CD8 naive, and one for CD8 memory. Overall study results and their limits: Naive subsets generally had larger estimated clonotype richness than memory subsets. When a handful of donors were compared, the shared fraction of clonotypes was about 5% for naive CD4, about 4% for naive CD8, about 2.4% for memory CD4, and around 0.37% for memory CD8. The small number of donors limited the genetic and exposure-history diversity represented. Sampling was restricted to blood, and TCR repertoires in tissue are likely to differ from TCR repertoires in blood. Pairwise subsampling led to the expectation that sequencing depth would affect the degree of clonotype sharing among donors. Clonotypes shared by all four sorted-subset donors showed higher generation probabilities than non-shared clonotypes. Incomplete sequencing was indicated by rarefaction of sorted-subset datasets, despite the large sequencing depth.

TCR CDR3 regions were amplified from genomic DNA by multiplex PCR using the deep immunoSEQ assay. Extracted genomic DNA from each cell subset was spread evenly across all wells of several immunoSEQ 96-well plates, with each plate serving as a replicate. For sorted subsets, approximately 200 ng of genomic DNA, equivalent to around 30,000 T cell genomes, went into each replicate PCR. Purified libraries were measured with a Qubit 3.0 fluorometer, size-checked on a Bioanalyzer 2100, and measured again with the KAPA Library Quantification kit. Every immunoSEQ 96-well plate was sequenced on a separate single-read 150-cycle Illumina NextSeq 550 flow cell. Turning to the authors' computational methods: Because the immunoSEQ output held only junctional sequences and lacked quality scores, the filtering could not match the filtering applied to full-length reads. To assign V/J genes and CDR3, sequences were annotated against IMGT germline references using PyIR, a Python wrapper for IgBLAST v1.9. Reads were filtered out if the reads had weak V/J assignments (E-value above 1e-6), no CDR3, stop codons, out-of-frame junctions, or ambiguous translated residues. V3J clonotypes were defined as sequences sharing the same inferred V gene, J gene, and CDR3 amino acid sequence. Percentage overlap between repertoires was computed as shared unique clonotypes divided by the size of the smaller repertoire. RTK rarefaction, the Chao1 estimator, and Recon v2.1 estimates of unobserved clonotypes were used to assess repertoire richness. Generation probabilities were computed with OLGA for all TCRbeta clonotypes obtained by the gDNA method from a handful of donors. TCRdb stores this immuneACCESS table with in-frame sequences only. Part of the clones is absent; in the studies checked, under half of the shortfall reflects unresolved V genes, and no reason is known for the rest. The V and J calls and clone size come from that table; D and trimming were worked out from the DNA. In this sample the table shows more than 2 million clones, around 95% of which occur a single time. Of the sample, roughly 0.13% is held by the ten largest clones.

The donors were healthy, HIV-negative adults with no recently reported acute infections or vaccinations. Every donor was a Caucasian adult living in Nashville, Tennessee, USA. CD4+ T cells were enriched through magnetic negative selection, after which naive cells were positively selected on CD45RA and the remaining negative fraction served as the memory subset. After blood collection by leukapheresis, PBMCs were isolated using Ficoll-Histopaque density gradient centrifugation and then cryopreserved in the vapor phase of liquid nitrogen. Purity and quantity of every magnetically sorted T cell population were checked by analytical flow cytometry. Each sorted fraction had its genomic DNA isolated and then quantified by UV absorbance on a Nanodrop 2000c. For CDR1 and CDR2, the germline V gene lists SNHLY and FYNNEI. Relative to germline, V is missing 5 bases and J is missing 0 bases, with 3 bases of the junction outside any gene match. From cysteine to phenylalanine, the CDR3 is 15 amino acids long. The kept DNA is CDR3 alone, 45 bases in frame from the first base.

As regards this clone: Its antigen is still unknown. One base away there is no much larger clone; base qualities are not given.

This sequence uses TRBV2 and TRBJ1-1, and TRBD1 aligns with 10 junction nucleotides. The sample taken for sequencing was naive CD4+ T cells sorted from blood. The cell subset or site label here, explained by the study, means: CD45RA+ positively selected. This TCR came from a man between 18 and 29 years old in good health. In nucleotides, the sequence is TGTGCCAGCAGTTTTGGGACAGGGGTGAACACTGAAGCTTTCTTT. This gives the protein CASSFGTGVNTEAFF.